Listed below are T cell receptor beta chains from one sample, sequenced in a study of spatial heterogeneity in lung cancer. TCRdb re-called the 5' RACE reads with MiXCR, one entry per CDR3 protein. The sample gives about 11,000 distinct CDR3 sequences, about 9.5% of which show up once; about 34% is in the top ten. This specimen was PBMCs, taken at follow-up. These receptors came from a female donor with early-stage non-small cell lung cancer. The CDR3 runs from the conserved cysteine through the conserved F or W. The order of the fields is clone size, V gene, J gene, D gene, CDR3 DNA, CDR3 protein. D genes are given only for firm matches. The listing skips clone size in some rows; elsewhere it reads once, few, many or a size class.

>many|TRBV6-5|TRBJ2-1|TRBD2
TGTGCCAGCAGTAGAACTAGCGGGAATTACAATGAGCAGTTCTTC
CASSRTSGNYNEQFF
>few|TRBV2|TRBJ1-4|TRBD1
TGTGCCAGCAGTCTGGGACAGGGTTTTGAAAAACTGTTTTTT
CASSLGQGFEKLFF
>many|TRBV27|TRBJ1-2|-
TGTGCCAGCAGTTTTGCAGTTAACTATGGCTACACCTTC
CASSFAVNYGYTF
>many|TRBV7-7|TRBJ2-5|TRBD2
TGTGCCAGCAGCTTAGGGGTGCTAGCGGGGGTCGGAGAGACCCAGTACTTC
CASSLGVLAGVGETQYF
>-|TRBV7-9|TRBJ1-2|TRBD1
TGTGCCAGCAGCCAAAAATCCGCGGACAGGACCTATGGCTACACCTTC
CASSQKSADRTYGYTF
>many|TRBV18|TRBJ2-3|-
TGTGCCAGCTCACCAAACGGGTTCCGCACAGATACGCAGTATTTT
CASSPNGFRTDTQYF
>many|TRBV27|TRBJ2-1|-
TGTGCCAGCGGGCCCGGAGGCAATGAGCAGTTCTTC
CASGPGGNEQFF
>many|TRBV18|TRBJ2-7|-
TGTGCCAGCTCACCACCCTCGAGCTCCTACGAGCAGTACTTC
CASSPPSSSYEQYF
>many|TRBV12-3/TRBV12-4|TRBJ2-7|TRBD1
TGTGCCAGCAACTTGGACAGGGGTGACGAGCAGTACTTC
CASNLDRGDEQYF
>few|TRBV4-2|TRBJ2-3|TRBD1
TGTGCCAGCAGCCAATTCACAGGGGGCGATACGCAGTATTTT
CASSQFTGGDTQYF
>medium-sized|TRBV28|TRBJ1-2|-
TGTGCCAGCAGTTTCCCCGCAGGGTTATATGGCTACACCTTC
CASSFPAGLYGYTF
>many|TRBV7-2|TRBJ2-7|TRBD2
TGTGCCAGCAGCTTAGACGGTGCGGGAGGCTACGAGCAGTACTTC
CASSLDGAGGYEQYF
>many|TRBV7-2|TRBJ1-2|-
TGTGCCAGCAGGGGCCCGGCAGAATATGGCTACACCTTC
CASRGPAEYGYTF
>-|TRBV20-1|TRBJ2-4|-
TGCAGTGCGCCTAGCTCGGGGAAAAACATTCAGTACTTC
CSAPSSGKNIQYF
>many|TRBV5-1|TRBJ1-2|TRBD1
TGCGCCAGCAGCCTCCTGATCGGACAGGATGGCTACACCTTC
CASSLLIGQDGYTF
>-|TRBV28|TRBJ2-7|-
TGTGCCAGCAGTCCAGGGGACCTCTCCTACGAGCAGTACTTC
CASSPGDLSYEQYF
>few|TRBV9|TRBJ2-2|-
TGTGCCAGCAGCGTTACTACGAGTACCGGGGAGCTGTTTTTT
CASSVTTSTGELFF
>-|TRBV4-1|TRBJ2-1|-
TGCGCCAGCAGTGAGCAGTTCTTC
CASSEQFF
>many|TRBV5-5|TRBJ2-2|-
TGTGCCAGCAGCCCGGACAGAACCTCCACCGGGGAGCTGTTTTTT
CASSPDRTSTGELFF
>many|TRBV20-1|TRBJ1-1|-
TGCAGTGCTAGAGATCGCAGGGGCTCTGAAGCTTTCTTT
CSARDRRGSEAFF
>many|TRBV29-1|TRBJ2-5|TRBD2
TGCAGCGTCTCCACGACTAGCGTAGTAGGGGAGACCCAGTACTTC
CSVSTTSVVGETQYF
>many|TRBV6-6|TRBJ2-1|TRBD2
TGTGCCAGCAAAAGCGGGGGGGCTAATGAGCAGTTCTTC
CASKSGGANEQFF
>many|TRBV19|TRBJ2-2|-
TGTGCCAGTAGTATGGGCGGTTTCGCCGGGGAGCTGTTTTTT
CASSMGGFAGELFF
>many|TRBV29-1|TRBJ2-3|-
TGCAGCGTTGACTACACAGATACGCAGTATTTT
CSVDYTDTQYF
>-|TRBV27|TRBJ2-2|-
TGTGCCAGCAGTTTTCAGTGGTCGAACACCGGGGAGCTGTTTTTT
CASSFQWSNTGELFF
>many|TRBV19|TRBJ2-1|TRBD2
TGTGCCAGTAGTATCGGACTAGCGTCCTACAATGAGCAGTTCTTC
CASSIGLASYNEQFF
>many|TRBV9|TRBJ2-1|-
TGTGCCAGCAGCGTAGGAACTTACTCCTACAATGAGCAGTTCTTC
CASSVGTYSYNEQFF
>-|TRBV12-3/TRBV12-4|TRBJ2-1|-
TGTGCCAGCAGTTGGGGGTACAATGAGCAGTTCTTC
CASSWGYNEQFF
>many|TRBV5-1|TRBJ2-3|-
TGCGCCAGCAGGGGAGCGCGCAACGAGGCAGATACGCAGTATTTT
CASRGARNEADTQYF
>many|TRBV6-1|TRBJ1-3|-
TGTGCCAGCAGTGAACTATCGGACAGAACGAGGTCCGGAAACACCATATATTTT
CASSELSDRTRSGNTIYF
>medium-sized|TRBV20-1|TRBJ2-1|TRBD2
TGCAGTGCTAGACTAGCGGGAGTAGGCTATGAGCAGTTCTTC
CSARLAGVGYEQFF
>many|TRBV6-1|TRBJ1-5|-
TGTGCCAGCAGGGTACAGGGTTGGGTCAATCAGCCCCAGCATTTT
CASRVQGWVNQPQHF
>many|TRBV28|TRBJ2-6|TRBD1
TGTGCCACCCTCGCCGGGGACAGGCGAATAGGGGGGGCCAACGTCCTGACTTTC
CATLAGDRRIGGANVLTF
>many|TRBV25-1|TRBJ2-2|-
TGTGCCAGCAGTCCGCAGGGATACACCGGGGAGCTGTTTTTT
CASSPQGYTGELFF
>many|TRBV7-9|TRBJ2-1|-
TGTGCCAGCAGCTTAGTCGGGTATGAGCAGTTCTTC
CASSLVGYEQFF
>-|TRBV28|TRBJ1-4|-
TGTGCCAGCAGTATTACAGGGACTGAAAAACTGTTTTTT
CASSITGTEKLFF
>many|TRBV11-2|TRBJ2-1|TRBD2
TGTGCCAGCAGCCCGACTAGCGGGAGGTCCAGAGCGCAGTTCTTC
CASSPTSGRSRAQFF